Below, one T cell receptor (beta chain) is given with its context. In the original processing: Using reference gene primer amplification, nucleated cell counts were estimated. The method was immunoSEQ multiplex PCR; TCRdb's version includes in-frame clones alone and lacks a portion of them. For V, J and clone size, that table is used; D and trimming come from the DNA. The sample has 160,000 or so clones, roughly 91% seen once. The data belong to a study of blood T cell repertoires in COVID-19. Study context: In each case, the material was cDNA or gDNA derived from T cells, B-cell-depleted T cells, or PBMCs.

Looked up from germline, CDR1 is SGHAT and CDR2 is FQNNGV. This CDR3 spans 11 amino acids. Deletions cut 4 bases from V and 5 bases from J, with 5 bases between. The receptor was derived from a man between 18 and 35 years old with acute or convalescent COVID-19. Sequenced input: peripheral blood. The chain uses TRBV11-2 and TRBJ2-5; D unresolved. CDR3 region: CASSSYETQYF. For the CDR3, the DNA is TGTGCCAGCAGCTCCTATGAGACCCAGTACTTC.